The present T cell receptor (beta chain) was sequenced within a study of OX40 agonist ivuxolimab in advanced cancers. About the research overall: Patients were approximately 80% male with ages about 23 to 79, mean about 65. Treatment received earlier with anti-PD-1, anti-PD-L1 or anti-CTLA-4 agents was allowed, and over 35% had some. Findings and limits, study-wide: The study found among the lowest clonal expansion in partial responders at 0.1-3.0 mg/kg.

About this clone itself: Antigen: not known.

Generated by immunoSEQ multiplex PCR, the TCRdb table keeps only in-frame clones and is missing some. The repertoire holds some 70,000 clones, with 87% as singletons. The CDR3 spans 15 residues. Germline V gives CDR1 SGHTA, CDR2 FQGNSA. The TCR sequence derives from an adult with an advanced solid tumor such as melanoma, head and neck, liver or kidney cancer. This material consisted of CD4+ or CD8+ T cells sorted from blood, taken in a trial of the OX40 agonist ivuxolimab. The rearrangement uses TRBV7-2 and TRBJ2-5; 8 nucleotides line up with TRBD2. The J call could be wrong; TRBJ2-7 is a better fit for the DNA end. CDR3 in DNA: TGTGCCAGCAGCGCGGGGGGACTTGGTGCCTACGAGCAGTACTTC. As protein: CASSAGGLGAYEQYF.